This entry lists 12 T cell receptor beta chains sequenced from one sample in a study of OX40 agonist ivuxolimab in advanced cancers. The method was immunoSEQ multiplex PCR; TCRdb's version includes in-frame clones alone and lacks a portion of them. The sample lists roughly 100,000 clones; 90% were seen once. Sequencing used CD4+ or CD8+ T cells sorted from blood, obtained in a trial of the OX40 agonist ivuxolimab. Every receptor here comes from an adult with an advanced solid tumor such as melanoma, head and neck, liver or kidney cancer.

The V call is TRBV7-2, the J call TRBJ2-7; 10 bases are a match to TRBD2. Germline CDR1 is SGHTA and CDR2 is FQGNSA. This CDR3 has 14 residues. V was clipped by 5 bases and J by 6 bases; unmatched bases: 7. The CDR3 spells CASSRAGGPVEQYF. CDR3 DNA: TGTGCCAGCAGCCGAGCGGGAGGGCCTGTCGAGCAGTACTTC. The variable domain in full, with the rest retrieved from reference TRBV7-2 and TRBJ2-7, is GAGVSQSPSNKVTEKGKDVELRCDPISGHTALYWYRQSLGQGLEFLIYFQGNSAPDKSGLPSDRFSAERTGGSVSTLTIQRTQQEDSAVYLCASSRAGGPVEQYFGPGTRLTVT.

V is TRBV5-1 and J is TRBJ2-3; TRBD1 matches at 8 bases. The CDR3 covers 15 residues. Germline V gene lookup returns CDR1 SGHRS and CDR2 YFSETQ. J gave up 3 bases and V 4 bases, and 7 bases lay outside the gene matches. The CDR3: CASSPGQGRTDTQYF. CDR3 coding DNA: TGCGCCAGCAGCCCCGGACAGGGACGAACAGATACGCAGTATTTT.

Comments on this clone: Other nucleotide sequences from this sample produce the same CDR3. The genes are TRBV9 and TRBJ2-6; no firm D call. The V gene lost 1 base and the J gene lost 4 bases, with 3 bases spanning the gap. Germline V gene data show CDR1 as SGDLS and CDR2 as YYNGEE. The CDR3 length is 13 residues. The CDR3 protein is CASSVSGANVLTF. The CDR3 DNA sequence: TGTGCCAGCAGCGTATCCGGGGCCAACGTCCTGACTTTC.

The V call is TRBV5-4, the J call TRBJ2-2; D might be TRBD2 (5 bases). The CDR3 is 16 amino acids. Trimming stripped 2 bases from V and 6 bases from J, with 17 bases between. CDR1 SGHNT and CDR2 YYREEE come from the germline V gene (reference sequence). Written as DNA, the CDR3 is TGTGCCAGCAGCTTCTCCGGGCCCAGAGGGCCCGGGGAGCTGTTTTTT. Translation: CASSFSGPRGPGELFF.

The chain couples TRBV30 to TRBJ2-1; TRBD2 matches 10 bases. The ends lost 3 bases at V and 9 bases at J; junction bases unmatched: 8. This CDR3 has 14 amino acids. The germline CDR1 and CDR2 sequences are GTSNPN and SVGIG (reference sequence). The CDR3 sequence is CAWSYGLADGEQFF. The CDR3 DNA sequence: TGTGCCTGGAGCTACGGACTAGCGGACGGTGAGCAGTTCTTC.

J is TRBJ1-5 and V is TRBV19; unclear D gene. The germline V and J ends were trimmed by 1 base and 2 bases, with 6 bases remaining between them. Germline lookup yields CDR1 LNHDA and CDR2 SQIVND (reference sequence). The CDR3 runs to 14 residues. CDR3 coding DNA: TGTGCCAGTAGTATAGGACCCGGCAATCAGCCCCAGCATTTT. Translated: CASSIGPGNQPQHF.

The chain links TRBV2 to TRBJ1-2, with a possible D match to TRBD1 (6 bases). Germline assignment: CDR1 SNHLY and CDR2 FYNNEI. Trimming shortened V by 8 bases and J by 4 bases, and 14 bases separated the two germline ends. The CDR3 totals 13 residues. CDR3 residues: CASQRQVGYGYTF. The CDR3 DNA reads as TGTGCCAGCCAGAGACAGGTCGGCTATGGCTACACCTTC.

V gene TRBV7-3 combines with J gene TRBJ1-1; tentatively, D is TRBD1 (5 bases). Germline V gives CDR1 SGHTA, CDR2 FQGTGA. This CDR3 contains 14 residues. The V end lost 8 bases, the J end lost 6 bases, and 19 bases lay between the germline ends. The CDR3 region is CASAPAGGYAEAFF. DNA for the CDR3: TGTGCCAGCGCCCCGGCGGGGGGGTACGCTGAAGCTTTCTTT.

The chain employs TRBV28 and TRBJ2-5; TRBD2 matches 11 bases. There are 15 residues in the CDR3. The germline V gene has CDR1 MDHEN and CDR2 SYDVKM. Germline trimming cut 5 bases from V and 5 bases from J; bases unmatched to any gene: 7. CDR3 protein: CASSQTSGRGETQYF. The CDR3 DNA sequence: TGTGCCAGCAGTCAAACTAGCGGGAGAGGGGAGACCCAGTACTTC.

The chain combines TRBV7-2 with TRBJ2-3; no definite D call. The V end lost 3 bases, the J end lost 4 bases, and 11 bases lay between the germline ends. The germline CDR1 and CDR2 sequences are SGHTA and FQGNSA. The CDR3 is 14 residues long. CDR3 protein: CASSFEGPADTQYF. The DNA for the CDR3 is TGTGCCAGCAGCTTCGAAGGCCCAGCAGATACGCAGTATTTT.

The chain couples TRBV7-8 to TRBJ2-1; 10 positions agree with TRBD2. Germline CDR1 and CDR2: SGHVS and FQNEAQ. This CDR3 has 16 amino acids. V was pared by 2 bases and J by 7 bases, with 8 bases of the junction left unmatched. CDR3 sequence reads: CASSLQPLAGTNEQFF. In DNA, the CDR3 is TGTGCCAGCAGCTTACAGCCACTAGCGGGGACAAATGAGCAGTTCTTC.

The rearrangement uses TRBV6-6 and TRBJ2-4; no clear D gene. Trimming pared 0 bases from V and 7 bases from J, leaving 10 bases between. This CDR3 contains 14 residues. Germline V gives CDR1 MNHNY, CDR2 SVGAGI (reference sequence). CDR3 loop: CASSYSNLGNIQYF. CDR3 nucleotide sequence: TGTGCCAGCAGTTACTCGAACCTCGGGAACATTCAGTACTTC.